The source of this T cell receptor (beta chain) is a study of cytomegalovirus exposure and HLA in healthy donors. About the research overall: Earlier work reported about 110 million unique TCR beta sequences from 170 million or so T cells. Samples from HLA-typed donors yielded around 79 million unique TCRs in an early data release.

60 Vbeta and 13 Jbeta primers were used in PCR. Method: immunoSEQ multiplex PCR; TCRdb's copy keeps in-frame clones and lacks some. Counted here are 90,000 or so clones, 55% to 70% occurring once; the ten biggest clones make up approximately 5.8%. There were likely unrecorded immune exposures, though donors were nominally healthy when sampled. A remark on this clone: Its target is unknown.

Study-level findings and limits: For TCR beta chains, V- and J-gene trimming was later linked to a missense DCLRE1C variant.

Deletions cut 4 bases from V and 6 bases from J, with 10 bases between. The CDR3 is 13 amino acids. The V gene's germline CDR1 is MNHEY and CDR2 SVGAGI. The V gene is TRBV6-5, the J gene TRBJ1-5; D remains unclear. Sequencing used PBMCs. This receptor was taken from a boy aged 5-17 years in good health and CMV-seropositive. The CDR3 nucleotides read TGTGCCAGCAGTTGGGCTCGAAGTCAGCCCCAGCATTTT. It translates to CASSWARSQPQHF.